The 12 T cell receptor beta chains given below trace back to one sample, sequenced in a study of CD8+CD57+ T cells in acquired aplastic anemia. Flow cytometry had shown expanded CD8+CD57+ cells in the patients chosen for sequencing. According to the study, genomic DNA was the template for TCR beta VDJ and CDR3 profiling. TCRdb recomputed calls from the reads with MiXCR, one row per CDR3 protein. The table has more than 150,000 distinct CDR3 sequences, under 50% seen once. Sequenced sample: sorted CD4+, CD8+, or CD8+CD57+ T cells (not recorded which) from PBMCs. These receptors were taken from a human donor with aplastic anemia.

This clonotype has a count of ten or more. The chain combines TRBV12-3 or TRBV12-4 with TRBJ2-5, with a weak D call TRBD2 (6 bases). The CDR3 runs to 14 residues. Trimming shortened V by 5 bases and J by 5 bases, and 15 bases separated the two germline ends. The CDR3 DNA follows: TGTGCCAGCAGTCCGGGGGACGGTCGGGAGACCCAGTACTTC. Its protein product is CASSPGDGRETQYF.

This clonotype was recorded many times. The chain carries TRBV5-1 and TRBJ1-6, with D hard to call. V was shortened by 0 bases and J by 6 bases, with 10 bases between the two germline ends. CDR3 size: 15 residues. Looked up from germline, CDR1 is SGHRS and CDR2 is YFSETQ. The DNA for the CDR3 is TGCGCCAGCAGCTTGGGTCCTAAAGCTAATTCACCCCTCCACTTT. Translated, it gives CASSLGPKANSPLHF.

This clonotype has at least ten counts. This chain uses TRBV5-5 with TRBJ2-1; 7 bases fit TRBD2. Germline values: CDR1 SGHKS, CDR2 YYEKEE (reference sequence). The CDR3 is 16 residues long. Germline trimming cut 6 bases from V and 5 bases from J; bases unmatched to any gene: 14. The CDR3 is CASNRQPGLENNEQFF. DNA of the CDR3: TGTGCCAGCAATCGACAACCCGGACTAGAAAACAATGAGCAGTTCTTC.

V gene TRBV5-5 combines with J gene TRBJ1-6, with D unresolved. The ends were cut back, 2 bases at V and 10 bases at J, with 10 bases in the middle. The germline gives CDR1 SGHKS, CDR2 YYEKEE (reference sequence). The CDR3 is 13 amino acids. The CDR3 region has the DNA TGTGCCAGCAGCTTAGGTATCGGATCACCCCTCCACTTT. Translating gives CASSLGIGSPLHF.

This clonotype has a count of ten or more. V gene TRBV10-2 combines with J gene TRBJ2-7, with 10 bases matching TRBD1. Germline CDR1 reads WSHSY; CDR2 reads SAAADI. V lost 9 bases to trimming and J lost 3 bases; unmatched junction nucleotides: 8. This CDR3 comprises 14 residues. CDR3 region: CASIPGQGNYEQYF. CDR3 sequence (DNA): TGCGCCAGTATTCCGGGACAGGGGAACTACGAGCAGTACTTC.

This clonotype has just a few counts. The rearrangement joins TRBV12-5 to TRBJ2-2, with TRBD1 identical over 7 bases. The CDR3 has 16 residues. The germline V gene has CDR1 LGHNT and CDR2 FRNRAP. V gave up 6 bases and J gave up 3 bases; unmatched junction bases: 10. The CDR3 sequence is CASGFSRQGYTGELFF. The CDR3 DNA follows: TGTGCTAGTGGATTTTCTCGACAGGGCTACACCGGGGAGCTGTTTTTT.

This clonotype has a count of ten or more. The chain links TRBV7-9 to TRBJ1-6; the match to TRBD1 covers 8 bases. Germline V lookup: CDR1 SEHNR, CDR2 FQNEAQ (reference sequence). V lost 2 bases and J lost 8; bases outside the gene matches: 2. The length of the CDR3 is 14 residues. CDR3 in amino acids: CASSLQGAYSPLHF. The DNA for the CDR3 is TGTGCCAGCAGCTTACAGGGGGCTTATTCACCCCTCCACTTT.

Turning to this clonotype: This likely comes from a read error, as the CDR3 has no conserved phenylalanine or tryptophan at its end. CDR3 coding DNA: TGTGCCATCAGTGTGGCAACCCAATCCTACGAGCAGTACCTC. Its translation: CAISVATQSYEQYL. This chain uses TRBV10-3 with TRBJ2-7; D is ambiguous. Germline CDR1 ENHRY, CDR2 SYGVKD. Deletions cut 4 bases from V and 1 base from J, with 11 bases between. The CDR3 is made up of 14 amino acids.

The chain uses TRBV25-1 and TRBJ1-2; D is uncertain. This CDR3 spans 13 amino acids. Trimming shortened V by 5 bases and J by 2 bases, and 9 bases separated the two germline ends. Germline V lookup: CDR1 MGHDK, CDR2 SYGVNS. The CDR3: CASSSDGNYGYTF. CDR3 in DNA: TGTGCCAGCAGTAGCGACGGAAACTATGGCTACACCTTC.

This clonotype was seen repeatedly, ten times or more. The V gene is TRBV28, the J gene TRBJ2-7, with D possibly matching TRBD1 (6 bases). Deletions cut 7 bases from V and 3 bases from J, with 16 bases between. The CDR3 has 14 amino acids. Germline lookup yields CDR1 MDHEN and CDR2 SYDVKM. The CDR3 DNA reads as TGTGCCAGCATGGGGAGAACAGGGCGCTACGAGCAGTACTTC. It is translated as CASMGRTGRYEQYF.

The rearrangement links TRBV24-1 to TRBJ2-1, with 8 bases that match TRBD2. Losses at the gene ends were 7 bases for V and 6 bases for J; bases not matched to a gene: 4. There are 13 residues in the CDR3. Germline CDR1 is KGHDR and CDR2 is SFDVKD. CDR3 nucleotide sequence: TGTGCCACCAGGACTAGCGAATTCAATGAGCAGTTCTTC. As protein: CATRTSEFNEQFF.

With regard to this clonotype: The junction and the germline gene differ at one end; a read error may be behind it. The V call is TRBV12-3 or TRBV12-4, the J call TRBJ2-7; either TRBD1 or TRBD2 may supply D (5 bases each). This CDR3 contains 13 residues. Here the CDR3 DNA reads TGTGCCAGCAGTTTCGGGACCTACTACGAGCAGTACTTT. Its protein is CASSFGTYYEQYF.